This T cell receptor (beta chain) was sequenced in a study of regulatory T cells in long-lasting Graves disease. In building TCR beta libraries, iRepertoire HTBI primers were used together with Arm-PCR of CDR3 regions. In TCRdb, the multiplex PCR reads were re-called with MiXCR into one record per CDR3 protein. The repertoire holds about 440,000 distinct CDR3 sequences, with about 15% as singletons. This clonotype was found a few times. Time point given: newly diagnosed GD, antithyroid drugs for less than 3 months. Researchers made the TCR library from RNA that was extracted from PBMCs. This same sample was also part of a study on T cells in Graves' hyperthyroidism and ophthalmopathy.

The TCR sequence derives from a woman in her 30s with Graves disease. The specimen comprised peripheral blood mononuclear cells (PBMCs), sampled at new diagnosis, from a patient treated with antithyroid drugs.

CDR3 DNA: TGTGCCAGCAGCCAAGATATTAGCCGGGGGCAGTTCTTC. Protein sequence: CASSQDISRGQFF. J is TRBJ2-1 and V is TRBV3-1, with TRBD2 as a possible D gene (5 bases). This CDR3 is built from 13 residues. Trimming left V 0 bases short and J 12 bases short, with 12 bases between. The V gene's germline CDR1 is LGHDT and CDR2 YNNKEL (reference sequence).